The entry that follows covers one TCR beta chain sequence. Its antigen is as yet unknown. The data were taken from a study of cytomegalovirus exposure and HLA in healthy donors. Study as a whole: A prior study identified approximately 120 million unique TCR beta sequences from about 180 million T cells.

The V gene's germline CDR1 is LGHNA and CDR2 YNFKEQ. This CDR3 region has 18 residues. V dropped 1 base and J dropped 2; count of bases not matched to a gene: 8. Findings and limits, study-wide: As a later analysis showed, a missense DCLRE1C variant was linked to trimming of TCR beta V- and J-genes. In an earlier analysis, productive rearrangement rates for most beta V segments clustered near 87% or 30%. Later work associated fewer than 20,000 TCR beta sequences with HLA alleles at 0.05 false discovery rate.

Both 60 Vbeta primers and 13 Jbeta primers went into the PCR. The table came from immunoSEQ multiplex PCR; TCRdb's copy has only in-frame clones and leaves some out. Found here are over 150,000 clones, 76% of them singletons; the top ten hold 1.2% to 1.5%. The sample was PBMCs. The clonotype originates from a man between 60 and 70 years old in good health and CMV-seronegative. The V call is TRBV4-2, the J call TRBJ2-5; 12 bases line up with TRBD2. This chain's CDR3 is CASSQALAGGRTQETQYF. The CDR3, as DNA: TGTGCCAGCAGCCAAGCCCTAGCGGGGGGGCGTACTCAAGAGACCCAGTACTTC.